This is a list of T cell receptor beta chains from one sample in a study of blood T cell repertoires in COVID-19. Assay used: immunoSEQ multiplex PCR; TCRdb lists only in-frame clones, some missing. Of about 480,000 clones listed, around nine tenths are singletons. The sample consisted of PBMCs or T cells enriched from blood (not recorded which). All receptors come from a woman aged 35 to 49 who had recovered from COVID-19. Both conserved end residues are part of each CDR3. The D gene is left open where the match is weak. Size is stated for part of the rows, as once, few or many counts, or as a class when the clone is expanded.

V: TRBV27
D: -
J: TRBJ1-1
size: few
length: 14
DNA: TGTGCCAGCAGTTTACTCGGGAAAAACACTGAAGCTTTCTTT
CDR3: CASSLLGKNTEAFF

V: TRBV6-2/TRBV6-3
D: TRBD1
J: TRBJ2-1
size: -
length: 16
DNA: TGTGCCAGCAGTTACTCGACTTTTGACAGGGACAATGAGCAGTTCTTC
CDR3: CASSYSTFDRDNEQFF

V: TRBV5-4
D: TRBD2
J: TRBJ2-1
size: few
length: 17
DNA: TGTGCCAGCAGCTTGGCACCCGGGACTAGGGACCCCAATGAGCAGTTCTTC
CDR3: CASSLAPGTRDPNEQFF

V: TRBV7-2
D: -
J: TRBJ1-1
size: -
length: 14
DNA: TGTGCCAGCAGCTTAACTCGTGACGGGACTGAAGCTTTCTTT
CDR3: CASSLTRDGTEAFF

V: TRBV19
D: TRBD1
J: TRBJ1-5
size: -
length: 15
DNA: TGTGCCAGTACCCGGGACAGGGGAGGCAATCAGCCCCAGCATTTT
CDR3: CASTRDRGGNQPQHF

V: TRBV5-1
D: -
J: TRBJ2-2
size: -
length: 15
DNA: TGCGCCAGCAGCTTGGCAGGGACGAACACCGGGGAGCTGTTTTTT
CDR3: CASSLAGTNTGELFF

V: TRBV4-3
D: TRBD2
J: TRBJ2-3
size: -
length: 20
DNA: TGCGCCAGCAGCCAAGATCTAGTGACTAGCGGACGAACTAGCACAGATACGCAGTATTTT
CDR3: CASSQDLVTSGRTSTDTQYF

V: TRBV4-1
D: -
J: TRBJ2-2
size: -
length: 19
DNA: TGCGCCAGCAGCCGCCCTATTGGGCAGGGCGGCTGGAACACCGGGGAGCTGTTTTTT
CDR3: CASSRPIGQGGWNTGELFF

V: TRBV7-2
D: -
J: TRBJ1-5
size: few
length: 13
DNA: TGTGCCAGCAGCTTAATGTCTAGACAGCCCCAGCATTTT
CDR3: CASSLMSRQPQHF

V: TRBV9
D: -
J: TRBJ2-5
size: -
length: 14
DNA: TGTGCCAGCAGCGTAGCAAGGGGCCAAGAGACCCAGTACTTC
CDR3: CASSVARGQETQYF

V: TRBV10-1
D: -
J: TRBJ1-6
size: few
length: 14
DNA: TGCGCCAGCGGTGGACAGTCCTTAAATTCACCCCTCCACTTT
CDR3: CASGGQSLNSPLHF

V: TRBV9
D: TRBD2
J: TRBJ2-6
size: -
length: 18
DNA: TGTGCCAGCAGCGCCGGACTAGCGGGAGTCCGTGGGGCCAACGTCCTGACTTTC
CDR3: CASSAGLAGVRGANVLTF

V: TRBV2
D: TRBD2
J: TRBJ2-1
size: -
length: 15
DNA: TGTGCCAGCTTCGGGCGGGAGAGCTCCTACAATGAGCAGTTCTTC
CDR3: CASFGRESSYNEQFF

V: TRBV25-1
D: -
J: TRBJ2-1
size: -
length: 12
DNA: TGTGCCAGCAGTGAAGTAGGGACTCTTCAATTCTTC
CDR3: CASSEVGTLQFF

V: TRBV7-8
D: -
J: TRBJ1-4
size: -
length: 14
DNA: TGTGCCAGCAGCTTAAGGCCAGGGCATGAAAAACTGTTTTTT
CDR3: CASSLRPGHEKLFF

V: TRBV18
D: TRBD1
J: TRBJ2-5
size: -
length: 13
DNA: TGTGCCAGCTCAAGGGACAGGGGGGAGACCCAGTACTTC
CDR3: CASSRDRGETQYF

V: TRBV11-2
D: TRBD1
J: TRBJ2-7
size: -
length: 18
DNA: TGTGCCAGCAGCTTATTAGAGGGTGGGGACAGACCCTCCTACGAGCAGTACTTC
CDR3: CASSLLEGGDRPSYEQYF

V: TRBV7-7
D: TRBD1
J: TRBJ2-2
size: -
length: 15
DNA: TGTGCTAGCAGTCCCCAGGGACAGATCACCGGGGAGCTGTTTTTT
CDR3: CASSPQGQITGELFF

V: TRBV5-4
D: -
J: TRBJ2-1
size: once
length: 16
DNA: TGTGCCAGCAGCGCCACCGGGATCCGAGGGAACAATGAGCAGTTCTTC
CDR3: CASSATGIRGNNEQFF

V: TRBV28
D: TRBD1
J: TRBJ1-1
size: -
length: 14
DNA: TGTGCCAGCAGTCTAGGACAGGGTGACACTGAAGCTTTCTTT
CDR3: CASSLGQGDTEAFF

V: TRBV6-4
D: TRBD2
J: TRBJ2-1
size: -
length: 14
DNA: TGTGCCAGCAGTAGACTAGCGGGGTACAATGAGCAGTTCTTC
CDR3: CASSRLAGYNEQFF

V: TRBV7-9
D: TRBD2
J: TRBJ2-7
size: -
length: 14
DNA: TGTGCCAGCAGCCGGACTAGCGGGAGAGACGAGCAGTACTTC
CDR3: CASSRTSGRDEQYF

V: TRBV27
D: -
J: TRBJ1-2
size: -
length: 15
DNA: TGTGCCAGCACCCAGGCGGGGGGGACAAACTATGGCTACACCTTC
CDR3: CASTQAGGTNYGYTF

V: TRBV25-1
D: -
J: TRBJ2-6
size: -
length: 14
DNA: TGTGCCAGCAGTGTGAACACTGGGGCCAACGTCCTGACTTTC
CDR3: CASSVNTGANVLTF

V: TRBV4-2
D: -
J: TRBJ1-2
size: -
length: 16
DNA: TGTGCCAGCAGCCAAGATACGGCAGGGCGGAACTATGGCTACACCTTC
CDR3: CASSQDTAGRNYGYTF

V: TRBV5-1
D: TRBD1
J: TRBJ1-4
size: -
length: 14
DNA: TGCGCCAGCAGCGGACAGGGGGCGAATGAAAAACTGTTTTTT
CDR3: CASSGQGANEKLFF

V: TRBV6-5
D: TRBD2
J: TRBJ2-2
size: -
length: 15
DNA: TGTGCCAGCAGGGGGGGAGGGATCCACACCGGGGAGCTGTTTTTT
CDR3: CASRGGGIHTGELFF

V: TRBV9
D: -
J: TRBJ2-1
size: -
length: 13
DNA: TGTGCCAGCAGCGTCGAGGTTGGGAATGAGCAGTTCTTC
CDR3: CASSVEVGNEQFF

V: TRBV5-1
D: TRBD2
J: TRBJ2-2
size: -
length: 16
DNA: TGCGCCAGCAGCTTTGGACTAGCGGGAGACACCGGGGAGCTGTTTTTT
CDR3: CASSFGLAGDTGELFF

V: TRBV3-1/TRBV3-2
D: TRBD2
J: TRBJ2-2
size: once
length: 17
DNA: TGTGCCAGCAGCCAAGCACGGGAGGCTTACAACACCGGGGAGCTGTTTTTT
CDR3: CASSQAREAYNTGELFF

V: TRBV30
D: TRBD1
J: TRBJ1-2
size: -
length: 13
DNA: TGTGCCGGGAGTACGACAGGGGGCTATGGCTACACCTTC
CDR3: CAGSTTGGYGYTF

V: TRBV27
D: TRBD1
J: TRBJ1-1
size: -
length: 14
DNA: TGTGCCAGTTTCCCGGACAGGGCCTACACTGAAGCTTTCTTT
CDR3: CASFPDRAYTEAFF

V: TRBV6-2/TRBV6-3
D: TRBD2
J: TRBJ2-4
size: -
length: 20
DNA: TGTGCCAGCAGTTACAGAGGACTAGCGGGGGAAAAATTAGCCAAAAACATTCAGTACTTC
CDR3: CASSYRGLAGEKLAKNIQYF

V: TRBV4-3
D: -
J: TRBJ2-4
size: -
length: 18
DNA: TGCGCCAGCAGCCAAGAAGTGGCGGGACTCATAGCCAAAAACATTCAGTACTTC
CDR3: CASSQEVAGLIAKNIQYF

V: TRBV7-2
D: TRBD2
J: TRBJ2-1
size: once
length: 15
DNA: TGTGCCAGCAGCTTACGTTCACTAGCGGTAAATGAGCAGTTCTTC
CDR3: CASSLRSLAVNEQFF

V: TRBV27
D: TRBD1
J: TRBJ1-2
size: -
length: 13
DNA: TGTGCCAGCAGTTGGACAGGGGAAGATGGCTACACCTTC
CDR3: CASSWTGEDGYTF

V: TRBV3-1/TRBV3-2
D: TRBD2
J: TRBJ2-1
size: -
length: 15
DNA: TGTGCCAGCAGCCAAGATGGGGGACTATACAATGAGCAGTTCTTC
CDR3: CASSQDGGLYNEQFF

V: TRBV11-2
D: TRBD2
J: TRBJ2-5
size: -
length: 17
DNA: TGTGCCAGCAGCTTAGTTGGGGCTAGCGGGAGAAGCGAGACCCAGTACTTC
CDR3: CASSLVGASGRSETQYF

V: TRBV4-3
D: -
J: TRBJ1-2
size: -
length: 13
DNA: TGCGCCAGCAGCCAACAGGGCCAGTACGGCTACACCTTC
CDR3: CASSQQGQYGYTF

V: TRBV5-1
D: -
J: TRBJ1-1
size: -
length: 15
DNA: TGCGCCAGCAGCGAGGGTCGGACAGAGTTCACTGAAGCTTTCTTT
CDR3: CASSEGRTEFTEAFF

V: TRBV19
D: -
J: TRBJ2-2
size: -
length: 18
DNA: TGTGCCAGTAGTCTCGAGGTTGGAGGGGGCCAGCTCACCGGGGAGCTGTTTTTT
CDR3: CASSLEVGGGQLTGELFF

V: TRBV5-4
D: TRBD1
J: TRBJ2-7
size: few
length: 15
DNA: TGTGCCAGCAGCTTTCCTGGGGACAGGGTCTACGAGCAGTACTTC
CDR3: CASSFPGDRVYEQYF

V: TRBV24-1
D: TRBD1
J: TRBJ1-2
size: -
length: 14
DNA: TGTGCCACCAGTGATTTGGACAGGGGACATGGCTACACCTTC
CDR3: CATSDLDRGHGYTF

V: TRBV27
D: TRBD2
J: TRBJ2-5
size: -
length: 17
DNA: TGTGCCAGCAGTTCCCATAGCGGGAGAGCCGTGGGAGAGACCCAGTACTTC
CDR3: CASSSHSGRAVGETQYF

V: TRBV7-2
D: TRBD1
J: TRBJ1-2
size: -
length: 14
DNA: TGTGCCAGCAGCGCCGACAGGGTGAACTATGGCTACACCTTC
CDR3: CASSADRVNYGYTF

V: TRBV14
D: -
J: TRBJ2-5
size: -
length: 13
DNA: TGTGCCAGCAGCCAAGGAACTCAAGAGACCCAGTACTTC
CDR3: CASSQGTQETQYF

V: TRBV7-2
D: -
J: TRBJ2-7
size: -
length: 15
DNA: TGTGCCAGCAGCTTTCCGGGAGTCTCTTCCTACGAGCAGTACTTC
CDR3: CASSFPGVSSYEQYF

V: TRBV12-5
D: -
J: TRBJ2-5
size: -
length: 13
DNA: TGTGCTAGTGGGCAGGGGGGATGGGAGACCCAGTACTTC
CDR3: CASGQGGWETQYF

V: TRBV19
D: TRBD1
J: TRBJ2-1
size: -
length: 19
DNA: TGTGCCAGTAAAAGGGGAAACAGGGGGCAACCCTGGATGGGGAATGAGCAGTTCTTC
CDR3: CASKRGNRGQPWMGNEQFF

V: TRBV7-2
D: -
J: TRBJ2-1
size: -
length: 15
DNA: TGTGCCAGCAGCCGCCGATTCGCAGGGGCGAATGAGCAGTTCTTC
CDR3: CASSRRFAGANEQFF

V: TRBV4-3
D: TRBD2
J: TRBJ2-7
size: few
length: 18
DNA: TGCGCCAGCAGCCAAGATACAGGTGGTCCTAGCGGGAGGTACGAGCAGTACTTC
CDR3: CASSQDTGGPSGRYEQYF

V: TRBV19
D: TRBD2
J: TRBJ2-3
size: -
length: 17
DNA: TGTGCCAGTAGTATTGGCGGGGGGGCTCACCTCACAGATACGCAGTATTTT
CDR3: CASSIGGGAHLTDTQYF

V: TRBV4-1
D: TRBD1
J: TRBJ2-7
size: -
length: 14
DNA: TGCGCCAGCAGCCGGGTTGGGGACAGTTACGAGCAGTACTTC
CDR3: CASSRVGDSYEQYF

V: TRBV2
D: -
J: TRBJ2-7
size: -
length: 14
DNA: TGTGCCAGCAGTGTGTCTAGCGCCACCTACGAGCAGTACTTC
CDR3: CASSVSSATYEQYF

V: TRBV11-2
D: TRBD1
J: TRBJ1-5
size: -
length: 19
DNA: TGTGCCAGCAGCTTAGGCCCCGGACAGGGGTGGTATAGCAATCAGCCCCAGCATTTT
CDR3: CASSLGPGQGWYSNQPQHF